This T cell receptor beta chain was found in a study of shared clonotypes between healthy human individuals. Study in general: Per-donor plates numbered three CD4 naive, three CD4 memory, two CD8 naive and one CD8 memory. The study's findings and limits: Relative to their counterparts shared across all four donors, non-shared clonotypes exhibited diminished generation probabilities. Researchers found naive subsets generally carried larger estimated richness than memory subsets. Shared clonotypes: 4.5% to 5% naive CD4, 3% to 3.5% naive CD8, about 2.5% memory CD4, about 0.41% memory CD8.

Germline trimming cut 4 bases from V and 0 bases from J; bases unmatched to any gene: 4. The CDR3 is 15 amino acids. Germline V CDR1 and CDR2: MNHNS, SASEGT. A note on this clone: The antigen remains unidentified.

The repertoire was sequenced with immunoSEQ multiplex PCR; TCRdb's copy has only in-frame clones and lacks some. This table holds over a million clones, roughly 80% found once. This chain connects TRBV6-1 to TRBJ2-7; 9 bases are shared with TRBD2. What was sequenced was memory CD4+ T cells sorted from blood. Indicated subset: CD45RA-negative fraction. This TCR was sampled from a man between 18 and 29 years old in good health. In DNA, the CDR3 is TGTGCCAGCAGTGCCTCTAGCGGGAACTCCTACGAGCAGTACTTC. Amino acids: CASSASSGNSYEQYF.